The source of this T cell receptor beta chain is a study of cytomegalovirus exposure and HLA in healthy donors. This clone was recorded only once. No antigen is known for it. Study-wide results and limits: It emerged from a later analysis that several of the most significant clusters appeared to be linked to common viral pathogens.

The PCR had 60 Vbeta and 13 Jbeta primers. Produced via immunoSEQ multiplex PCR; TCRdb's table is partial and in-frame only. The sample records under 150,000 clones, roughly three quarters being singletons. The sample taken for sequencing was PBMCs. The clonotype comes from a man aged 18 to 35 in good health and CMV-seronegative.

CDR3 DNA sequence: TGTGCCAGCAGTTTGTTACAGGGGGGCCACGAGCAGTACTTC. Its protein is CASSLLQGGHEQYF. The chain carries TRBV28 and TRBJ2-7; TRBD1 agrees at 8 bases. Germline values: CDR1 MDHEN, CDR2 SYDVKM. This CDR3 is 14 amino acids long. V lost 3 bases to trimming and J lost 5 bases; unmatched junction nucleotides: 6.